These 16 T cell receptor beta chains were sequenced from one sample in a study of shared clonotypes between healthy human individuals (dated by TCRdb to the early 2020s). To prepare the library, the immunoSEQ multiplex PCR assay was applied. Here the immuneACCESS table is served through TCRdb, limited to in-frame sequences with V and J called. Missing clones are a known gap in these copies; in checked studies unresolved V genes cover under half, and the rest lacks a known reason. The sample contains approximately 2.5 million clones, 93% of them found a single time. The ten top clones hold 0.36% of the sample. Source material: naive CD4+ T cells from PBMCs. Interpreted using the paper, the cell subset or site label stands for: CD45RA+ positively selected. These TCRs come from a man aged 18 to 35 in good health. Some clones in this sample may be carry-over from other donors' samples.

V and J are TRBV11-3 and TRBJ2-5; D not resolved. The germline CDR1 and CDR2 sequences are SGHNT and YENEEA. V gave up 0 bases and J gave up 4 bases, with 6 bases separating them. This CDR3 region has 13 residues. The CDR3 reads CASSLDHPETQYF. The DNA of the CDR3 is TGTGCCAGCAGCTTAGATCATCCAGAGACCCAGTACTTC. The full variable domain, with the rest looked up from reference TRBV11-3 and TRBJ2-5, is EAGVVQSPRYKIIEKKQPVAFWCNPISGHNTLYWYLQNLGQGPELLIRYENEEAVDDSQLPKDRFSAERLKGVDSTLKIQPAELGDSAVYLCASSLDHPETQYFGPGTRLLVL.

Note on this clone: The sample contains more than one DNA sequence encoding this CDR3. The chain combines TRBV7-3 with TRBJ1-2; no definite D call. Germline V gene lookup returns CDR1 SGHTA and CDR2 FQGTGA. This CDR3 is 15 amino acids long. The ends were cut back, 1 base at V and 0 bases at J, with 9 bases in the middle. CDR3 bases: TGTGCCAGCAGCTTAAATCCCGGATCTAACTATGGCTACACCTTC. Protein: CASSLNPGSNYGYTF. The full variable domain, completed using reference TRBV7-3 and TRBJ1-2, is GAGVSQTPSNKVTEKGKYVELRCDPISGHTALYWYRQSLGQGPEFLIYFQGTGAADDSGLPNDRFFAVRPEGSVSTLKIQRTERGDSAVYLCASSLNPGSNYGYTFGSGTRLTVV.

The V call is TRBV7-9, the J call TRBJ2-7, with D unresolved. Germline-derived CDR1 and CDR2 are SEHNR and FQNEAQ (reference sequence). Trimming removed 5 bases at V and 2 bases at J, with 13 bases between. The CDR3 has 14 residues. DNA of the CDR3: TGTGCCAGCAGCCTATACGGGCCCCCCTACGAGCAGTACTTC. It is translated as CASSLYGPPYEQYF.

The chain joins TRBV7-9 to TRBJ1-5; D is perhaps TRBD1 (5 bases). This CDR3 is built from 16 residues. The germline V and J ends were trimmed by 1 base and 5 bases, with 15 bases remaining between them. CDR1 is SEHNR and CDR2 is FQNEAQ in the germline V gene (reference sequence). The CDR3 nucleotides are TGTGCCAGCAGCTTAGGAGCCGGGACGGATTATCAGCCCCAGCATTTT. It translates to CASSLGAGTDYQPQHF.

The V gene is TRBV7-8, the J gene TRBJ2-7; tentative D call: TRBD1 (7 bases). Germline CDR1 and CDR2: SGHVS and FQNEAQ. The CDR3 has 15 amino acids. Deletions cut 3 bases from V and 2 bases from J, with 14 bases between. The CDR3: CASSLREGTAYEQYF. The CDR3 DNA follows: TGTGCCAGCAGCTTGCGGGAAGGGACAGCCTACGAGCAGTACTTC.

This chain joins TRBV7-2 and TRBJ2-1; 9 bases line up with TRBD1. In germline, CDR1 is SGHTA, CDR2 FQGNSA. Trimming took 5 bases from V and 9 from J; bases not matched to a gene: 5. The CDR3 totals 13 residues. DNA of the CDR3: TGTGCCAGCAGCCCACAGGGGGCTGGTGAGCAGTTCTTC. Residues: CASSPQGAGEQFF. The full variable domain, rest sourced from reference TRBV7-2 and TRBJ2-1, is GAGVSQSPSNKVTEKGKDVELRCDPISGHTALYWYRQSLGQGLEFLIYFQGNSAPDKSGLPSDRFSAERTGGSVSTLTIQRTQQEDSAVYLCASSPQGAGEQFFGPGTRLTVL.

The genes are TRBV7-8 and TRBJ2-7, with 9 bases fitting TRBD1. J lost 1 base, V lost 5 bases, and 18 bases had no gene match. This CDR3 is 19 amino acids long. From germline, CDR1 is SGHVS and CDR2 FQNEAQ. CDR3 sequence reads: CASSALTEDYRGPSYEQYF. CDR3 DNA sequence: TGTGCCAGCAGCGCACTTACGGAGGACTACAGGGGGCCATCCTACGAGCAGTACTTC.

In the case of this clone: This same CDR3 is encoded by further DNA sequences in the sample. The chain recombines TRBV7-2 with TRBJ1-1; 7 nucleotides line up with TRBD1. Germline loops: CDR1 SGHTA, CDR2 FQGNSA. This CDR3 has 14 residues. With V trimmed by 5 bases and J by 6 bases, 9 bases remained unmatched. DNA of the CDR3: TGTGCCAGCAGCCCGAGACAGGGTCGGTCTGAAGCTTTCTTT. This codes for CASSPRQGRSEAFF.

The chain carries TRBV7-9 and TRBJ1-2; 8 bases align to TRBD1. CDR1 SEHNR and CDR2 FQNEAQ come from the germline V gene (reference sequence). The CDR3 is made up of 15 amino acids. The junction had 11 bases not matched to a gene; V was cut back by 5 bases and J by 6 bases. Written as DNA, the CDR3 is TGTGCCAGCAGCGCCTATGGACAGGGTAGGGATGGCTACACCTTC. Translation: CASSAYGQGRDGYTF.

The count of this clone is one. This rearrangement joins TRBV27 to TRBJ2-3, with 15 bases matching TRBD2. Germline-derived CDR1 and CDR2 are MNHEY and SMNVEV (reference sequence). The V and J ends lost 8 bases and 5 bases, in that order; junction bases with no gene match: 5. The CDR3 spans 15 residues. The CDR3 DNA follows: TGTGCCAGCGCGGGACTAGCGGGAGGAGAAGATACGCAGTATTTT. Protein: CASAGLAGGEDTQYF.

The gene calls are TRBV18 and TRBJ2-7; 10 bases fit TRBD2. V dropped 5 bases and J dropped 6; count of bases not matched to a gene: 19. Germline CDR1 KGHSH, CDR2 LQKENI. The CDR3 has 18 residues. The CDR3 region has the DNA TGTGCCAGCTCATCCAGCGTCCAGATAGCGGGAGGAGGCGGCGAGCAGTACTTC. It translates to CASSSSVQIAGGGGEQYF.

The chain couples TRBV27 to TRBJ2-3; 13 bases fit TRBD2. V lost 3 bases, J lost 2 bases, and 11 bases stayed unmatched. This CDR3 is built from 19 residues. CDR1 is MNHEY and CDR2 is SMNVEV in the germline V gene (reference sequence). The CDR3 spells CASSLGLAGSETVTDTQYF. The DNA for the CDR3 is TGTGCCAGCAGTTTGGGACTAGCGGGAAGCGAAACCGTCACAGATACGCAGTATTTT.

The V gene is TRBV5-1, the J gene TRBJ2-5, with TRBD2 identical over 10 bases. The J segment lost 2 bases and the V segment lost 0 bases, leaving 10 bases of the junction unmatched. Germline-derived CDR1 and CDR2 are SGHRS and YFSETQ. This CDR3 is 18 amino acids long. The CDR3 DNA reads as TGCGCCAGCAGCTTGGGGACTAGCGGAGGGTCCTCACAAGAGACCCAGTACTTC. As protein: CASSLGTSGGSSQETQYF. The whole variable domain, remainder taken from reference TRBV5-1 and TRBJ2-5, is KAGVTQTPRYLIKTRGQQVTLSCSPISGHRSVSWYQQTPGQGLQFLFEYFSETQRNKGNFPGRFSGRQFSNSRSEMNVSTLELGDSALYLCASSLGTSGGSSQETQYFGPGTRLLVL.

The chain recombines TRBV6-1 with TRBJ2-7; no clear D gene. The CDR3 covers 13 residues. Trimming stripped 11 bases from V and 2 bases from J, with 16 bases between. Germline lookup yields CDR1 MNHNS and CDR2 SASEGT. The CDR3 DNA reads TGTGCCTCCGCGTGGCGACTTGCCTACGAGCAGTACTTC. Amino acid sequence: CASAWRLAYEQYF.

As regards this clone: Within the sample, other DNA sequences also encode this same CDR3. V usage is TRBV5-1 and J usage is TRBJ2-3, with D perhaps being TRBD1 or TRBD2 (5 bases each). V was trimmed by 4 bases and J by 0 bases, leaving 9 bases between them. Germline V gene data show CDR1 as SGHRS and CDR2 as YFSETQ. This CDR3 comprises 14 residues. The CDR3 sequence: CASSVGDSTDTQYF. The CDR3 DNA reads as TGCGCCAGCAGCGTCGGGGACAGCACAGATACGCAGTATTTT.

V gene TRBV28 combines with J gene TRBJ1-3; 10 positions match TRBD1. Germline CDR1 is MDHEN and CDR2 is SYDVKM. Trimming removed 7 bases from V and 2 bases from J; junction bases left unmatched: 11. This CDR3 is built from 17 residues. The CDR3 bases are TGTGCCAGCAATCAAATCCTCGGGACAGGGGCTGGAAACACCATATATTTT. Translation gives CASNQILGTGAGNTIYF. Looking up the rest from reference TRBV28 and TRBJ1-3 gives the full variable domain: DVKVTQSSRYLVKRTGEKVFLECVQDMDHENMFWYRQDPGLGLRLIYFSYDVKMKEKGDIPEGYSVSREKKERFSLILESASTNQTSMYLCASNQILGTGAGNTIYFGEGSWLTVV.